The 18 T cell receptor beta chains below all came from one sample that was sequenced in a study of early T cells in non-severe SARS-CoV-2 infection. One entry per CDR3 protein results from TCRdb running MiXCR on the 5' RACE reads. The sample contains 60,000 to 75,000 distinct CDR3 sequences, approximately 12% of which appear only once. The material sequenced was whole blood. These TCRs come from an adult who was a healthcare worker with PCR-confirmed SARS-CoV-2 infection or an uninfected control (not recorded which).

The V and J genes are TRBV7-2 and TRBJ2-3, with 15 positions matching TRBD2. After removal of 5 bases from V and 6 bases from J, the junction contained 6 bases not matched to a gene. The germline V gene encodes CDR1 SGHTA and CDR2 FQGNSA. The CDR3 consists of 16 residues. The CDR3 here is CASSRTSGGAGDTQYF. CDR3 nucleotide sequence: TGTGCCAGCAGCCGGACTAGCGGGGGGGCGGGTGATACGCAGTATTTT.

V and J are TRBV12-3 or TRBV12-4 and TRBJ1-6; no firm D call. This CDR3 spans 14 amino acids. Trimming shortened V by 6 bases and J by 6 bases, and 12 bases separated the two germline ends. CDR3 residues: CASRQLYANSPLHF. As DNA, the CDR3 is TGTGCCAGCAGGCAACTTTATGCTAATTCACCCCTCCACTTT.

This clonotype was counted many times. This chain links TRBV12-3 or TRBV12-4 with TRBJ2-1; TRBD2 agrees at 16 bases. There are 16 residues in the CDR3. The V gene end was trimmed by 5 bases and the J gene end by 10 bases; junction bases not matched to a gene: 8. The DNA of the CDR3 is TGTGCCAGCAGTCCCGGGACTAGCGGGGGGGCCCGGGAGCAGTTCTTC. This encodes CASSPGTSGGAREQFF.

In this sample, this clonotype turned up many times. The gene calls are TRBV5-1 and TRBJ1-1; 10 bases align to TRBD1. The CDR3 consists of 14 residues. With V trimmed by 3 bases and J by 4 bases, 3 bases remained unmatched. Germline loops: CDR1 SGHRS, CDR2 YFSETQ. The CDR3 DNA reads TGCGCCAGCAGCTGGGGACAGGGGAGCACTGAAGCTTTCTTT. Encoded protein: CASSWGQGSTEAFF.

The chain couples TRBV9 to TRBJ2-1, with 15 nucleotides matching TRBD2. The germline V gene has CDR1 SGDLS and CDR2 YYNGEE. Losses at the gene ends were 3 bases for V and 10 bases for J; bases not matched to a gene: 2. This CDR3 is 14 amino acids long. CDR3 region: CASSGGLAGGEQFF. The CDR3 DNA reads TGTGCCAGCAGCGGAGGACTAGCGGGAGGGGAGCAGTTCTTC. Supplemented by reference TRBV9 and TRBJ2-1, the full variable domain reads DSGVTQTPKHLITATGQRVTLRCSPRSGDLSVYWYQQSLDQGLQFLIQYYNGEERAKGNILERFSAQQFPDLHSELNLSSLELGDSALYFCASSGGLAGGEQFFGPGTRLTVL.

This clonotype was recorded at least ten times. The rearrangement joins TRBV6-5 to TRBJ2-1, with TRBD1 matching 11 bases. The CDR3 runs to 15 residues. Germline assignment: CDR1 MNHEY and CDR2 SVGAGI. J lost 3 bases, V lost 6 bases, and 4 bases had no gene match. CDR3 sequence (DNA): TGTGCCAGCAGACGGACAGGGGGCCACTACAATGAGCAGTTCTTC. Protein product: CASRRTGGHYNEQFF.

V gene TRBV20-1 combines with J gene TRBJ1-1; tentative D call: TRBD1 (6 bases). The CDR3 sequence is 12 residues long. Germline values: CDR1 DFQATT, CDR2 SNEGSKA (reference sequence). V was pared by 3 bases and J by 7 bases, with 12 bases between. CDR3 amino acids: CSASVGQFEAFF. Here the CDR3 DNA reads TGCAGTGCTAGCGTCGGACAGTTTGAAGCTTTCTTT.

This clonotype was seen more than once but under ten times. The J gene is TRBJ2-3, the V gene TRBV29-1; 9 nucleotides align to TRBD2. The CDR3 consists of 16 residues. Trimming cost V 6 bases and J 2 bases; bases outside gene matches: 12. Germline V gene sequence: CDR1 SQVTM, CDR2 ANQGSEA. The CDR3 DNA reads TGCAGCGTCCGGGCCCTAGCGGGGCAAGCCACAGATACGCAGTATTTT. Translation gives CSVRALAGQATDTQYF.

This chain links TRBV5-1 with TRBJ2-7; 9 positions agree with TRBD1. V lost 0 bases and J lost 5; bases outside the gene matches: 3. The CDR3 has 14 residues. Germline values: CDR1 SGHRS, CDR2 YFSETQ. CDR3: CASSLGGQGHEQYF. The CDR3, as DNA: TGCGCCAGCAGCTTGGGGGGACAGGGTCACGAGCAGTACTTC.

This clonotype was found many times. The rearrangement links TRBV28 to TRBJ2-2; no clear D gene. Per the germline V gene, CDR1 is MDHEN and CDR2 is SYDVKM. Trimming stripped 5 bases from V and 10 bases from J, with 8 bases between. This CDR3 has 11 amino acids. The DNA for the CDR3 is TGTGCCAGCAGTCCCCTGGAGGAGCTGTTTTTT. Protein product: CASSPLEELFF. Together with reference TRBV28 and TRBJ2-2, the CDR3 gives the full variable domain: DVKVTQSSRYLVKRTGEKVFLECVQDMDHENMFWYRQDPGLGLRLIYFSYDVKMKEKGDIPEGYSVSREKKERFSLILESASTNQTSMYLCASSPLEELFFGEGSRLTVL.

The genes are TRBV11-2 and TRBJ2-1; 9 bases fit TRBD2. This CDR3 has 15 residues. Trimming cost V 6 bases and J 6 bases; bases outside gene matches: 9. Per germline, CDR1 SGHAT and CDR2 FQNNGV. The CDR3 nucleotides are TGTGCCAGCAGATACCTAGCGGGGCCCTCCAATGAGCAGTTCTTC. The encoded protein is CASRYLAGPSNEQFF.

This clonotype was recorded many times. This CDR3 is CASSLAGASDSTDTQYF. DNA for the CDR3: TGTGCCAGCAGCTTAGCGGGGGCTAGCGATAGCACAGATACGCAGTATTTT. The chain recombines TRBV7-2 with TRBJ2-3; either TRBD1 or TRBD2 may supply D (6 bases each). The CDR3 contains 17 residues. Germline CDR1 reads SGHTA; CDR2 reads FQGNSA. Trimming shortened V by 0 bases and J by 0 bases, and 13 bases separated the two germline ends.

This clonotype was observed at least ten times. CDR3 residues: CASSLGTSGSHEQFF. The CDR3, as DNA: TGTGCCAGCAGCCTCGGGACTAGCGGGAGCCATGAGCAGTTCTTC. The chain couples TRBV7-8 to TRBJ2-1; 14 bases are a match to TRBD2. This CDR3 is 15 amino acids long. Per germline, CDR1 SGHVS and CDR2 FQNEAQ. The trim removed 5 bases at V and 8 bases at J, leaving 5 bases unmatched.

The chain employs TRBV20-1 and TRBJ2-7; D is perhaps TRBD2 (7 bases). The V end lost 5 bases, the J end lost 7 bases, and 15 bases lay between the germline ends. The germline V gene has CDR1 DFQATT and CDR2 SNEGSKA (reference sequence). This CDR3 has 12 residues. CDR3 loop: CSALEGGREQYF. CDR3 coding DNA: TGCAGTGCTTTAGAGGGGGGGAGGGAGCAGTACTTC.

This clonotype was observed at least ten times. The genes are TRBV3-1 and TRBJ1-5; the D is unclear. There are 15 residues in the CDR3. Trimming took 9 bases from V and 0 from J, leaving 15 bases between them. The germline CDR1 and CDR2 sequences are LGHDT and YNNKEL (reference sequence). The CDR3 DNA is TGTGCCAGTAAAAAGGCACTGACTAGCAATCAGCCCCAGCATTTT. Its protein is CASKKALTSNQPQHF.

In this sample, this clonotype turned up once. This may be a read error, as it is one base from a much larger clone. The chain joins TRBV29-1 to TRBJ2-7, with D perhaps TRBD2 (6 bases). V dropped 7 bases and J dropped 4 bases, with 14 bases sitting between them. Germline V gene lookup returns CDR1 SQVTM and CDR2 ANQGSEA. The CDR3 loop spans 12 amino acids. The CDR3 region has the DNA TGCAGCGGCAGACTAGGTCTATACGAGCAGTACTTC. It yields the protein CSGRLGLYEQYF.

This clonotype was detected ten times or more. In DNA, the CDR3 is TGTGCTAGTGGTTTGGTACGGGGTTCAGGAAACACCATATATTTT. Protein product: CASGLVRGSGNTIYF. The V and J genes are TRBV12-5 and TRBJ1-3, with D hard to call. V was trimmed by 0 bases and J by 4 bases, leaving 10 bases between them. This CDR3 is built from 15 residues. The germline V gene has CDR1 LGHNT and CDR2 FRNRAP.

This clonotype was seen many times. V and J are TRBV2 and TRBJ1-4; TRBD1 matches at 7 bases. CDR3 length: 16 amino acids. The V gene end was trimmed by 5 bases and the J gene end by 8 bases; junction bases not matched to a gene: 14. Germline values: CDR1 SNHLY, CDR2 FYNNEI. The CDR3 here is CASSPTLFQGGEKLFF. DNA for the CDR3: TGTGCCAGCAGTCCTACGCTCTTTCAGGGGGGCGAAAAACTGTTTTTT.